This TCR beta chain is from a study of T cells after yellow fever vaccination. On the study more broadly: Staining for CD3, CD45RA, CCR7 and CD95 enabled sorting of EM, EMRA, CM and Tscm memory subsets. The study's findings and limits: Clonotypes found in both CD4 and CD8 compartments made up a small share. When the response was secondary, it was weaker but reached its peak faster, day 5 versus 15. Most primary-vaccination clones reappeared after the booster (about 97% CD4, roughly 90% CD8).

By sample share, this clonotype is medium-sized. One entry per CDR3 protein, called by TCRdb with MiXCR from the 5' RACE reads. This sample has roughly 32,000 distinct CDR3 sequences, with more than 6.5% found just once. This receptor was identified in a man between 18 and 35 years old who received the YFV17D yellow fever vaccine. This specimen was PBMCs, either bulk or a sorted T-cell subset (CD4+, CD8+, memory, or dextramer-sorted; not recorded which), taken on the day of the first yellow fever vaccination.

The CDR3 nucleotides are TGTGCCAGCAGCTTAGAGCCGGGGACAGGGTTCGGCGTGAATGAGCAGTTCTTC. Translation gives CASSLEPGTGFGVNEQFF. The chain employs TRBV11-2 and TRBJ2-1; TRBD1 matches at 9 bases. CDR3 length equals 18 residues. The J segment lost 7 bases and the V segment lost 0 bases, leaving 13 bases of the junction unmatched. Germline lookup yields CDR1 SGHAT and CDR2 FQNNGV.